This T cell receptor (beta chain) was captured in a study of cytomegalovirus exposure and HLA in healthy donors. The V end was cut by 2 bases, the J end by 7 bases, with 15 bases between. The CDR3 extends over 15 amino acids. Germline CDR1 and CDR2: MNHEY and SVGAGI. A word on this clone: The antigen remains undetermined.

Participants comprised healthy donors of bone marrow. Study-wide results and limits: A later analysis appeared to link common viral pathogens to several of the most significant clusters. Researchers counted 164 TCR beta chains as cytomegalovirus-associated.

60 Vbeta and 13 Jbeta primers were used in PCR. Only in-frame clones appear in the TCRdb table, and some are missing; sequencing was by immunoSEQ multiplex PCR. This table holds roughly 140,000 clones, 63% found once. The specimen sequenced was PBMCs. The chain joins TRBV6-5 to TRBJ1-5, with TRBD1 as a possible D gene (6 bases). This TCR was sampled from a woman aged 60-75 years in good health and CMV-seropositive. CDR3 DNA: TGTGCCAGCAGTTACCCAGGGGAAACGGGACAGCCCCAGCATTTT. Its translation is CASSYPGETGQPQHF.